Below, 12 T cell receptor beta chains from the same sample are listed, as sequenced in a study of blood T cell repertoires in COVID-19 (dated by TCRdb to 2018 to 2021). Libraries were made using the immunoSEQ multiplex PCR assay. Sourced from immuneACCESS, this table was stored by TCRdb with only in-frame sequences that have V and J called. A share of the clones is absent; for the studies checked, an unresolved V gene accounts for under half, and the remainder has no known explanation. The sample profile shows about 240,000 clones; roughly 77% of them were found once. The ten biggest clones cover 3.3% of the sample. Sequencing was done on a sample of peripheral blood. The receptor set was obtained from a woman older than 75 with acute or convalescent COVID-19.

The gene calls are TRBV28 and TRBJ1-4; D gene uncertain. The CDR3 has 15 residues. Germline loops: CDR1 MDHEN, CDR2 SYDVKM. Trimming shortened V by 5 bases and J by 4 bases, and 14 bases separated the two germline ends. The CDR3 region is CASSPGGVGNEKLFF. CDR3 in DNA: TGTGCCAGCAGTCCCGGAGGCGTGGGTAATGAAAAACTGTTTTTT.

The rearrangement uses TRBV29-1 and TRBJ1-1, with 12 nucleotides matching TRBD1. The CDR3 is 14 amino acids. V shed 7 bases, J shed 1 base, and the junction held 4 bases outside the gene matches. Germline CDR1 is SQVTM and CDR2 is ANQGSEA. The DNA for the CDR3 is TGCAGCGCTTGGGACAGGGGGCGGAACACTGAAGCTTTCTTT. This gives the protein CSAWDRGRNTEAFF.

The V gene is TRBV7-2, the J gene TRBJ2-5; 8 bases line up with TRBD2. Germline V CDR1 and CDR2: SGHTA, FQGNSA. The CDR3 is made up of 14 amino acids. With 3 bases clipped from V and 1 base from J, the junction kept 1 base outside the gene matches. CDR3 DNA: TGTGCCAGCAGCTTGGGACTAGTCCAAGAGACCCAGTACTTC. This codes for CASSLGLVQETQYF. The full variable domain, its missing parts supplied by reference TRBV7-2 and TRBJ2-5, is GAGVSQSPSNKVTEKGKDVELRCDPISGHTALYWYRQSLGQGLEFLIYFQGNSAPDKSGLPSDRFSAERTGGSVSTLTIQRTQQEDSAVYLCASSLGLVQETQYFGPGTRLLVL.

The rearrangement links TRBV5-1 to TRBJ2-1; the match to TRBD1 covers 8 bases. With V trimmed by 2 bases and J by 5 bases, 9 bases remained unmatched. This CDR3 is built from 16 residues. Germline values: CDR1 SGHRS, CDR2 YFSETQ. This CDR3 reads CASSFGLGTGNNEQFF. The CDR3 DNA is TGCGCCAGCAGCTTTGGCCTCGGGACAGGTAACAATGAGCAGTTCTTC.

This chain connects TRBV2 to TRBJ2-5; possibly TRBD1 for D (6 bases). Between the trimmed V and J ends, which lost 7 bases and 5 bases, there was a span of 17 bases. The CDR3 length is 14 residues. CDR1 SNHLY and CDR2 FYNNEI come from the germline V gene. The CDR3 coding sequence is TGTGCCAGCAACAAGGGGGTACTCAGTGAGACCCAGTACTTC. Amino acids: CASNKGVLSETQYF.

The chain is built from TRBV30 and TRBJ1-5, with D tentatively TRBD1 (6 bases). V was clipped by 2 bases and J by 6 bases, with 11 bases between them. CDR3 length: 13 amino acids. Germline V gene lookup returns CDR1 GTSNPN and CDR2 SVGIG (reference sequence). This chain's CDR3 is CAWSHREGQPQHF. For the CDR3, the DNA is TGTGCCTGGAGTCACAGGGAAGGTCAGCCCCAGCATTTT.

The chain employs TRBV11-2 and TRBJ2-7; no firm D call. CDR3 size: 14 residues. Germline V lookup: CDR1 SGHAT, CDR2 FQNNGV. V was shortened by 3 bases and J by 4 bases, with 13 bases between the two germline ends. This chain's CDR3 is CASSLIDSTYEQYF. In nucleotides, the CDR3 is TGTGCCAGCAGCTTGATTGATAGCACTTACGAGCAGTACTTC.

The chain is built from TRBV6-2 or TRBV6-3 and TRBJ2-2; TRBD1 aligns across 7 bases. This CDR3 has 15 amino acids. In germline, CDR1 is MNHEY, CDR2 SVGEGT. Trimming cost V 5 bases and J 3 bases; bases outside gene matches: 6. CDR3 bases: TGTGCCAGCAGTCGAATCGACAGGGACACCGGGGAGCTGTTTTTT. It codes for CASSRIDRDTGELFF.

The genes are TRBV5-1 and TRBJ1-2; D remains unclear. Trimming removed 3 bases at V and 0 bases at J, with 9 bases between. Germline assignment: CDR1 SGHRS and CDR2 YFSETQ. The CDR3 runs to 14 residues. CDR3 sequence: CASSSLPANYGYTF. CDR3 nucleotide sequence: TGCGCCAGCAGCTCCCTTCCGGCTAACTATGGCTACACCTTC.

This clone was counted many times. CDR3 bases: TGTGCCAGCAGCCCAGCCAGGAGGACCGGGGAGCTGTTTTTT. This translates into CASSPARRTGELFF. The rearrangement uses TRBV3-1 (or the pseudogene TRBV3-2) and TRBJ2-2, with D possibly being TRBD2 (5 bases). The CDR3 is made up of 14 amino acids. Trimming took off 4 bases at V and 5 bases at J, with 11 bases between the two ends. CDR1 and CDR2 from the germline V gene are LGHDT and YNNKEL (reference sequence).

J is TRBJ2-7 and V is TRBV6-5; no clear D gene. This CDR3 has 11 residues. Trimming took off 6 bases at V and 3 bases at J, with 6 bases between the two ends. CDR1 and CDR2 (germline): MNHEY, SVGAGI. The CDR3 DNA is TGTGCCAGCAGATTACTCTACGAGCAGTACTTC. This gives the protein CASRLLYEQYF.

The chain combines TRBV6-5 with TRBJ1-2; tentative D call: TRBD1 (5 bases). V lost 1 base to trimming and J lost 5 bases, with 17 bases between them. The CDR3 loop spans 16 amino acids. Germline loops: CDR1 MNHEY, CDR2 SVGAGI. The CDR3 loop is CASSYLRQGTWYGYTF. In DNA form, the CDR3 reads TGTGCCAGCAGTTACTTAAGGCAGGGCACCTGGTATGGCTACACCTTC.